One sample yielded the 13 T cell receptor beta chains listed below, sequenced in a study of blood T cell repertoires in COVID-19. Measured with immunoSEQ multiplex PCR; TCRdb has only the in-frame clones, and not every one. The profile shows about 140,000 clones, 84% of them singletons. The sequenced material came from PBMCs or T cells enriched from blood (not recorded which). The receptors shown here come from a woman in her forties or fifties with acute COVID-19.

The V call is TRBV7-2, the J call TRBJ1-1; D ambiguous. With 7 bases removed from V and 2 bases from J, the gap between germline ends came to 11 bases. CDR1 is SGHTA, CDR2 FQGNSA, per germline. This CDR3 spans 13 amino acids. In DNA form, the CDR3 reads TGTGCCAGCACCCTAATGAAAAACACTGAAGCTTTCTTT. Its protein product is CASTLMKNTEAFF.

The J gene is TRBJ1-4, the V gene TRBV28; unclear D gene. V dropped 7 bases and J dropped 7 bases, with 19 bases sitting between them. The CDR3 runs 15 residues. The germline CDR1 and CDR2 sequences are MDHEN and SYDVKM. In DNA, the CDR3 is TGTGCCAGCACCCCCCCGTTGAGTGAGGGTGAAAAACTGTTTTTT. Amino acid sequence: CASTPPLSEGEKLFF. The variable domain in full, completed from reference TRBV28 and TRBJ1-4, reads DVKVTQSSRYLVKRTGEKVFLECVQDMDHENMFWYRQDPGLGLRLIYFSYDVKMKEKGDIPEGYSVSREKKERFSLILESASTNQTSMYLCASTPPLSEGEKLFFGSGTQLSVL.

The CDR3 is CASSLLSAGKAFF. The CDR3 DNA reads TGTGCCAGCAGTTTATTATCGGCGGGGAAAGCTTTCTTT. The chain recombines TRBV27 with TRBJ1-1; D is ambiguous. Germline CDR1 MNHEY, CDR2 SMNVEV (reference sequence). Trimming removed 1 base from V and 9 bases from J, with 12 bases in between. The CDR3 has 13 residues.

The chain combines TRBV28 with TRBJ2-5; 7 bases match TRBD2. The CDR3 has 13 residues. Germline-derived CDR1 and CDR2 are MDHEN and SYDVKM. J gave up 10 bases and V 2 bases, and 7 bases lay outside the gene matches. The CDR3 DNA is TGTGCCAGCAGTTTAAGTGGGGGGGACTTCCAGTACTTC. Translated, it gives CASSLSGGDFQYF.

This chain connects TRBV11-2 to TRBJ2-7; TRBD1 is a possible D gene (5 bases). Trimming stripped 3 bases from V and 3 bases from J, with 12 bases between. The CDR3 totals 14 residues. Per germline, CDR1 SGHAT and CDR2 FQNNGV. The CDR3 loop reads CASSFGTGHYEQYF. Written as DNA, the CDR3 is TGTGCCAGCAGCTTCGGTACAGGTCACTACGAGCAGTACTTC.

The chain carries TRBV2 and TRBJ2-3, with 9 bases identical to TRBD1. The CDR3 is 15 residues long. Germline lookup yields CDR1 SNHLY and CDR2 FYNNEI. V shed 5 bases, J shed 9 bases, and the junction held 12 bases outside the gene matches. The CDR3 loop is CASSLGQGGRITQYF. For the CDR3, the DNA is TGTGCCAGCAGTCTGGGACAGGGAGGGCGGATCACGCAGTATTTT.

This chain uses TRBV7-6 with TRBJ2-6; 9 bases are a match to TRBD1. The CDR3 is made up of 17 amino acids. Germline lookup yields CDR1 SGHVS and CDR2 FNYEAQ. V trimming: 0 bases; J trimming: 5 bases; junction bases outside the gene matches: 5. DNA for the CDR3: TGTGCCAGCAGCTTAGCTGACAGGGGGACTAGGGCCAACGTCCTGACTTTC. Protein product: CASSLADRGTRANVLTF.

The rearrangement joins TRBV11-2 to TRBJ1-1; the D is unclear. Trimming took 2 bases from V and 4 from J, leaving 11 bases between them. Germline CDR1 SGHAT, CDR2 FQNNGV. The CDR3 runs 14 residues. Here the CDR3 reads CASSLWVESTEAFF. The CDR3 nucleotides are TGTGCCAGCAGCTTATGGGTGGAGTCCACTGAAGCTTTCTTT. The full variable domain, rest sourced from reference TRBV11-2 and TRBJ1-1, is EAGVAQSPRYKIIEKRQSVAFWCNPISGHATLYWYQQILGQGPKLLIQFQNNGVVDDSQLPKDRFSAERLKGVDSTLKIQPAKLEDSAVYLCASSLWVESTEAFFGQGTRLTVV.

V is TRBV28 and J is TRBJ1-1; D perhaps matches TRBD1 (5 bases). The V end lost 7 bases, the J end lost 7 bases, and 22 bases lay between the germline ends. Germline V gene sequence: CDR1 MDHEN, CDR2 SYDVKM. The CDR3 contains 15 residues. The CDR3 coding sequence is TGTGCCAGCATGGGCTTTGACAGAAAGCTTTTTGAAGCTTTCTTT. Translation: CASMGFDRKLFEAFF.

V is TRBV5-1 and J is TRBJ2-1, with 7 positions matching TRBD2. The germline V gene encodes CDR1 SGHRS and CDR2 YFSETQ. The junction had 12 bases not matched to a gene; V was cut back by 4 bases and J by 8 bases. This CDR3 comprises 15 residues. The CDR3: CASSGLGGRTYEQFF. The CDR3 nucleotides read TGCGCCAGCAGCGGGTTAGGCGGGAGAACTTATGAGCAGTTCTTC.

This clone was seen more than once but under ten times. This chain links TRBV7-9 with TRBJ1-2; the D gene is possibly TRBD1 (6 bases). Germline V lookup: CDR1 SEHNR, CDR2 FQNEAQ (reference sequence). Trimming cost V 7 bases and J 6 bases, with 21 bases left between them. CDR3 length equals 15 residues. The chain's CDR3 is CASTPSIGGADGYTF. CDR3 DNA sequence: TGTGCCAGCACTCCATCCATTGGGGGCGCCGATGGCTACACCTTC.

The CDR3 loop reads CASSQDWAGNEKLFF. The DNA of the CDR3 is TGTGCCAGCAGCCAAGATTGGGCAGGAAATGAAAAACTGTTTTTT. The chain is built from TRBV3-1 (or the pseudogene TRBV3-2) and TRBJ1-4, with D hard to call. The CDR3 contains 15 residues. Trimming removed 0 bases at V and 5 bases at J, with 10 bases between. From germline, CDR1 is LGHDT and CDR2 YNNKEL (reference sequence).

V gene TRBV12-3 or TRBV12-4 combines with J gene TRBJ2-2, with D perhaps matching TRBD2 (6 bases). V lost 6 bases and J lost 7, with 12 bases in between. This CDR3 region has 13 residues. The CDR3 loop is CASSSRLGGELFF. Here the CDR3 DNA reads TGTGCCAGCAGCTCTCGACTAGGCGGGGAGCTGTTTTTT.